Each of the 25 T cell receptor beta chains below was sequenced from the same sample in a study of blood T cell repertoires in COVID-19. This table comes from immunoSEQ multiplex PCR, and its TCRdb copy is limited to in-frame clones, with some not included. The sample lists around 31,000 clones, approximately 88% occurring once. The sequenced material came from peripheral blood. The receptors stem from a woman in her thirties or forties with active or convalescent COVID-19.

The rearrangement links TRBV5-1 to TRBJ1-2; 9 positions match TRBD1. From germline, CDR1 is SGHRS and CDR2 YFSETQ. After removal of 3 bases from V and 4 bases from J, the junction contained 7 bases not matched to a gene. The CDR3 loop spans 15 amino acids. CDR3 residues: CASSSDRGNLYGYTF. In DNA, the CDR3 is TGCGCCAGCAGCTCGGACAGGGGTAACCTCTATGGCTACACCTTC.

The chain carries TRBV5-4 and TRBJ1-1, with TRBD1 matching over 7 bases. Germline trimming cut 2 bases from V and 2 bases from J; bases unmatched to any gene: 3. The CDR3 loop spans 14 amino acids. Germline CDR1 SGHNT, CDR2 YYREEE (reference sequence). Here the CDR3 reads CASSFDRANTEAFF. The CDR3 nucleotides are TGTGCCAGCAGCTTCGACAGGGCTAACACTGAAGCTTTCTTT.

This sequence joins TRBV11-2 and TRBJ1-1; TRBD1 aligns across 7 bases. The ends lost 0 bases at V and 11 bases at J; junction bases unmatched: 9. This CDR3 region has 14 residues. Germline V gene sequence: CDR1 SGHAT, CDR2 FQNNGV. CDR3 sequence: CASSLDDRDSRAFF. CDR3 coding DNA: TGTGCCAGCAGCTTAGATGACCGGGACAGTAGGGCTTTCTTT.

The chain combines TRBV27 with TRBJ2-5; 9 positions match TRBD2. The CDR3 runs to 14 residues. CDR1 MNHEY and CDR2 SMNVEV come from the germline V gene (reference sequence). The V segment lost 6 bases and the J segment 4 bases; nucleotides outside the gene matches: 6. CDR3 protein: CASRRAGGVETQYF. The CDR3 DNA follows: TGTGCCAGCAGACGAGCGGGGGGCGTAGAGACCCAGTACTTC.

The chain combines TRBV6-2 or TRBV6-3 with TRBJ2-5, with D possibly matching TRBD1 (6 bases). V gave up 2 bases and J gave up 1 base, with 14 bases separating them. CDR3 length: 16 amino acids. Germline CDR1 and CDR2: MNHEY and SVGEGT. The CDR3 reads CASSYPRGRAQETQYF. CDR3 sequence (DNA): TGTGCCAGCAGTTACCCCAGGGGTAGAGCCCAAGAGACCCAGTACTTC.

The rearrangement uses TRBV11-2 and TRBJ2-3; 8 nucleotides line up with TRBD1. Germline V gene data show CDR1 as SGHAT and CDR2 as FQNNGV. Losses at the gene ends were 1 base for V and 5 bases for J; bases not matched to a gene: 8. The CDR3 totals 16 residues. CDR3 residues: CASSLGARGHRDTQYF. The CDR3 DNA reads as TGTGCCAGCAGCTTAGGGGCCAGGGGGCATAGAGATACGCAGTATTTT.

The count of this clone is one. The chain carries TRBV7-2 and TRBJ2-7; 9 bases are a match to TRBD2. Trimming at V came to 6 bases and at J to 2 bases, leaving 2 bases not matched to a gene. There are 13 residues in the CDR3. Germline assignment: CDR1 SGHTA and CDR2 FQGNSA. The CDR3 sequence: CASRSSGAYEQYF. CDR3 bases: TGTGCCAGCAGATCTAGCGGGGCCTACGAGCAGTACTTC.

This chain uses TRBV5-1 with TRBJ2-7, with no clear D. CDR3 size: 15 residues. The V gene lost 0 bases and the J gene lost 0 bases, with 10 bases spanning the gap. The germline gives CDR1 SGHRS, CDR2 YFSETQ. The CDR3 bases are TGCGCCAGCAGCTTGGCCGCGACATCCTCCTACGAGCAGTACTTC. Protein product: CASSLAATSSYEQYF.

CDR3 in DNA: TGTGCCAGCAGCTTTGTGGCAGGGGGCAGGGGTGAAAAACTGTTTTTT. As protein: CASSFVAGGRGEKLFF. The rearrangement links TRBV7-2 to TRBJ1-4, with TRBD1 matching over 8 bases. CDR1 is SGHTA and CDR2 is FQGNSA in the germline V gene. Losses at the gene ends were 3 bases for V and 7 bases for J; bases not matched to a gene: 10. This CDR3 has 16 amino acids.

This chain connects TRBV18 to TRBJ1-1; D uncertain. There are 14 residues in the CDR3. V was pared by 2 bases and J by 5 bases, with 12 bases between. Germline lookup yields CDR1 KGHSH and CDR2 LQKENI. The CDR3 spells CASSPEGVSTEAFF. Written as DNA, the CDR3 is TGTGCCAGCTCACCAGAGGGAGTTAGTACTGAAGCTTTCTTT. The variable domain in full, completed from reference TRBV18 and TRBJ1-1, reads NAGVMQNPRHLVRRRGQEARLRCSPMKGHSHVYWYRQLPEEGLKFMVYLQKENIIDESGMPKERFSAEFPKEGPSILRIQQVVRGDSAAYFCASSPEGVSTEAFFGQGTRLTVV.

The V call is TRBV18, the J call TRBJ2-6; TRBD2 matches at 14 bases. This CDR3 has 17 residues. Trimming took 5 bases from V and 2 from J; bases not matched to a gene: 2. Germline values: CDR1 KGHSH, CDR2 LQKENI. CDR3 sequence (DNA): TGTGCCAGCTCATCGACTAGCGGGGGGGCTGGGGCCAACGTCCTGACTTTC. Its translation: CASSSTSGGAGANVLTF.

The J gene is TRBJ1-1, the V gene TRBV10-3; 7 positions match TRBD1. Germline V gene lookup returns CDR1 ENHRY and CDR2 SYGVKD. The length of the CDR3 is 13 residues. Germline trimming cut 6 bases from V and 8 bases from J; bases unmatched to any gene: 9. In DNA, the CDR3 is TGTGCCATCAGCCTCCTAGGGACAGACGAAGCTTTCTTT. Protein product: CAISLLGTDEAFF.

The rearrangement joins TRBV6-6 to TRBJ1-1; D perhaps matches TRBD1 (5 bases). This CDR3 is built from 13 residues. Germline CDR1 MNHNY, CDR2 SVGAGI (reference sequence). V was trimmed by 7 bases and J by 0 bases, leaving 9 bases between them. This chain's CDR3 is CASNSGLNTEAFF. The CDR3 nucleotides are TGTGCCAGCAACTCAGGGTTGAACACTGAAGCTTTCTTT.

The chain joins TRBV4-3 to TRBJ2-3; 9 nucleotides align to TRBD2. Per the germline V gene, CDR1 is LGHNA and CDR2 is YSLEER. The CDR3 sequence is 15 residues long. After removal of 0 bases from V and 6 bases from J, the junction contained 4 bases not matched to a gene. In DNA, the CDR3 is TGCGCCAGCAGCCAAGATGGCCTAGCGGGGGATACGCAGTATTTT. Translation: CASSQDGLAGDTQYF.

This sequence joins TRBV19 and TRBJ2-5; no firm D call. CDR3 size: 13 residues. CDR1 and CDR2 from the germline V gene are LNHDA and SQIVND (reference sequence). V was trimmed by 10 bases and J by 6 bases, leaving 18 bases between them. In DNA, the CDR3 is TGTGCCACCCTGCGCGAGGTCGCGAAGACCCAGTACTTC. Its protein product is CATLREVAKTQYF.

The chain carries TRBV9 and TRBJ1-1, with 8 nucleotides matching TRBD1. This CDR3 contains 14 residues. The germline gives CDR1 SGDLS, CDR2 YYNGEE. Trimming removed 3 bases from V and 5 bases from J; junction bases left unmatched: 6. Written as DNA, the CDR3 is TGTGCCAGCAGCGCACTACAGGGGGTAACTGAAGCTTTCTTT. It translates to CASSALQGVTEAFF.

The chain carries TRBV9 and TRBJ1-1; D remains ambiguous. V shed 1 base and J shed 7 bases, with 11 bases lying between them. The length of the CDR3 is 13 residues. Germline-derived CDR1 and CDR2 are SGDLS and YYNGEE. CDR3 residues: CASSVTGFGEAFF. The CDR3 region has the DNA TGTGCCAGCAGCGTAACGGGGTTCGGTGAAGCTTTCTTT.

The J gene is TRBJ2-2, the V gene TRBV7-3, with a weak D call TRBD2 (7 bases). The CDR3 extends over 13 amino acids. Trimming shortened V by 8 bases and J by 5 bases, and 12 bases separated the two germline ends. CDR1 is SGHTA, CDR2 FQGTGA, per germline. The CDR3 is CASEGRGTGELFF. CDR3 DNA: TGTGCCAGCGAGGGGAGGGGGACCGGGGAGCTGTTTTTT.

Details on this clone: One junction end does not reproduce the germline sequence, and a read error may be involved. CDR3 residues: CASSKDRGYEQYF. The CDR3 DNA sequence: TGTGCTAGCAGCAAGGACAGGGGCTACGAGCAGTACTTC. The chain recombines TRBV7-7 with TRBJ2-7, with 9 nucleotides matching TRBD1. The CDR3 sequence is 13 residues long. Per germline, CDR1 SSHAT and CDR2 FNYEAQ (reference sequence).

J is TRBJ1-1 and V is TRBV6-5; 9 nucleotides agree with TRBD1. V lost 4 bases to trimming and J lost 5 bases; unmatched junction nucleotides: 5. This CDR3 region has 14 residues. Looked up from germline, CDR1 is MNHEY and CDR2 is SVGAGI. The CDR3 region has the DNA TGTGCCAGCAGTTTAGACAGGGGGGGAACTGAAGCTTTCTTT. This encodes CASSLDRGGTEAFF.

This clone was seen a few times. This rearrangement joins TRBV30 to TRBJ2-1; D is unresolved. CDR1 is GTSNPN and CDR2 is SVGIG in the germline V gene (reference sequence). V lost 3 bases and J lost 10, with 10 bases in between. The CDR3 spans 11 residues. CDR3 region: CAWSTTYEQFF. In DNA form, the CDR3 reads TGTGCCTGGAGCACTACGTACGAGCAGTTCTTC.

The chain links TRBV6-5 to TRBJ1-5; tentative D call: TRBD1 (5 bases). The CDR3 contains 14 residues. The ends were cut back, 7 bases at V and 6 bases at J, with 16 bases in the middle. Germline V CDR1 and CDR2: MNHEY, SVGAGI. In nucleotides, the CDR3 is TGTGCCAGCAAACCCGGCCTCAGGGTTCAGCCCCAGCATTTT. Translation gives CASKPGLRVQPQHF.

This chain links TRBV5-1 with TRBJ2-4; a weak D match, TRBD1 (5 bases). Deletions cut 2 bases from V and 2 bases from J, with 11 bases between. This CDR3 has 15 amino acids. Germline V gives CDR1 SGHRS, CDR2 YFSETQ. The CDR3 nucleotides are TGCGCCAGCAGCTTAAGGGGCGAGACCAAAAACATTCAGTACTTC. It is translated as CASSLRGETKNIQYF.

This chain joins TRBV5-5 and TRBJ1-4; D possibly corresponds to TRBD1 (6 bases). The V gene's germline CDR1 is SGHKS and CDR2 YYEKEE (reference sequence). V was cut by 2 bases and J by 6 bases, with 14 bases left in between. This CDR3 region has 15 residues. This CDR3 is CASSFQGQGDEKLFF. DNA of the CDR3: TGTGCCAGCAGCTTCCAGGGGCAGGGAGATGAAAAACTGTTTTTT.

CDR3 residues: CASNIRDTYNEQFF. For the CDR3, the DNA is TGTGCCAGCAATATCCGGGATACCTACAATGAGCAGTTCTTC. This chain joins TRBV6-6 and TRBJ2-1, with D possibly matching TRBD2 (5 bases). V lost 7 bases to trimming and J lost 2 bases, with 12 bases between them. CDR3 length: 14 amino acids. Germline V gene lookup returns CDR1 MNHNY and CDR2 SVGAGI (reference sequence).